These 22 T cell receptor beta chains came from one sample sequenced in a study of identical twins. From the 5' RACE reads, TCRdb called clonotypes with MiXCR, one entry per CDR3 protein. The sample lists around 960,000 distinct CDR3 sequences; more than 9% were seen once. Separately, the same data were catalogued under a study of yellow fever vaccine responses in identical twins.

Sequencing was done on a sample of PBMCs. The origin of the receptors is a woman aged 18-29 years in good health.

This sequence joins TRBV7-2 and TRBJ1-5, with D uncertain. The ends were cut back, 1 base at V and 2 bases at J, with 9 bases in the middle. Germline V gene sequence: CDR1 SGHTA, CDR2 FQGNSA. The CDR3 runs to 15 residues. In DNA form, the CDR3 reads TGTGCCAGCAGCTTAGGTGTATTTGGCAATCAGCCCCAGCATTTT. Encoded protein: CASSLGVFGNQPQHF.

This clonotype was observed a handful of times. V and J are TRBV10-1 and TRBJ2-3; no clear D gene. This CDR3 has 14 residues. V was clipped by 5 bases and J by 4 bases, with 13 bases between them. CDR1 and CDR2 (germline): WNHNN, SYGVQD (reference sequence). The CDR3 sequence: CASSKTIWSDTQYF. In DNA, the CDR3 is TGCGCCAGCAGTAAAACAATCTGGTCAGATACGCAGTATTTT.

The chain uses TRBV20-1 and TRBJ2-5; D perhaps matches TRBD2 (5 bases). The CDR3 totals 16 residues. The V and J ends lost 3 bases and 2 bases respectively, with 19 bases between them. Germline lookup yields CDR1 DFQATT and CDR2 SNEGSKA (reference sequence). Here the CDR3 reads CSARFDSRATQETQYF. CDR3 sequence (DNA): TGCAGTGCTAGGTTCGATTCGAGGGCGACACAAGAGACCCAGTACTTC.

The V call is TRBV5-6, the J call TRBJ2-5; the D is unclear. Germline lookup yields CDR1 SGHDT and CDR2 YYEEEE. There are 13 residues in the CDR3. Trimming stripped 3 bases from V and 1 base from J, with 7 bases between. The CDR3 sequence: CASSWRGQETQYF. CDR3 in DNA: TGTGCCAGCAGCTGGAGAGGCCAAGAGACCCAGTACTTC.

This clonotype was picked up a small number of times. CDR3 protein: CASRIGGSGNTIYF. CDR3 in DNA: TGTGCCAGCAGAATAGGGGGTTCTGGAAACACCATATATTTT. This chain connects TRBV7-2 to TRBJ1-3, with D maybe TRBD1 (6 bases). Per the germline V gene, CDR1 is SGHTA and CDR2 is FQGNSA. The CDR3 is 14 amino acids. V gave up 6 bases and J gave up 1 base, with 10 bases separating them.

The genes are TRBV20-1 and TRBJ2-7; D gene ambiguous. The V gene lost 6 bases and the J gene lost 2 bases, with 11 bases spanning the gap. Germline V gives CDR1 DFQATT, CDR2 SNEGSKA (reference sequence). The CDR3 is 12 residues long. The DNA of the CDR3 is TGCAGTGCAACGGACGGTCCCTACGAGCAGTACTTC. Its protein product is CSATDGPYEQYF.

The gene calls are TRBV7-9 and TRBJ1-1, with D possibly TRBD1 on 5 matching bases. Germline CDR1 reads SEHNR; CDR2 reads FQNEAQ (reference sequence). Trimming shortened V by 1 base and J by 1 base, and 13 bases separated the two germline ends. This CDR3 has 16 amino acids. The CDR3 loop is CASSLVRGTRNTEAFF. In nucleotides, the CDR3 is TGTGCCAGCAGCTTAGTAAGGGGTACTAGGAACACTGAAGCTTTCTTT.

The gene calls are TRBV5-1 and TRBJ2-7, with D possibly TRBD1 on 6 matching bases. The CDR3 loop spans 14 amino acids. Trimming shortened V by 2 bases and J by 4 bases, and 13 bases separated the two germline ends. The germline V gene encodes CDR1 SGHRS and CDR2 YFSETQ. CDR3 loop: CASSFESRGYEQYF. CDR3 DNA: TGCGCCAGCAGCTTCGAGTCCAGGGGATACGAGCAGTACTTC. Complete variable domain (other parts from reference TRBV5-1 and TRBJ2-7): KAGVTQTPRYLIKTRGQQVTLSCSPISGHRSVSWYQQTPGQGLQFLFEYFSETQRNKGNFPGRFSGRQFSNSRSEMNVSTLELGDSALYLCASSFESRGYEQYFGPGTRLTVT.

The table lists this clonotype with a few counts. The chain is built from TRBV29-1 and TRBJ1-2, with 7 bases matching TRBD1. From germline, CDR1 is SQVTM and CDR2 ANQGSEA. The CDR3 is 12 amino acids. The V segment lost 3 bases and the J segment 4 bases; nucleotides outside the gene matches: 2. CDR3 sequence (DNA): TGCAGCGTTGATACAGGGGTCTATGGCTACACCTTC. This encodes CSVDTGVYGYTF.

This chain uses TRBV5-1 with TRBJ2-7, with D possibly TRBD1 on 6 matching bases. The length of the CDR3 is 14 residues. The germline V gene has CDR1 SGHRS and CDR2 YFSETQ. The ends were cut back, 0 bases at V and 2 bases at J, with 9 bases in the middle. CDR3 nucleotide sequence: TGCGCCAGCAGCTTGGCGTCAGGGGCCTACGAGCAGTACTTC. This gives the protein CASSLASGAYEQYF.

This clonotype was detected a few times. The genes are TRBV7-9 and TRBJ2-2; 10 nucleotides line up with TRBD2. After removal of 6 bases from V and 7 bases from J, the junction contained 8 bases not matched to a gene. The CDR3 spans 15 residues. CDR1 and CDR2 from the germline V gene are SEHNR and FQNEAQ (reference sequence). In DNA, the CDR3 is TGTGCCAGCAGTCGGACTAGCGGTCAAGGCGGGGAGCTGTTTTTT. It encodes CASSRTSGQGGELFF. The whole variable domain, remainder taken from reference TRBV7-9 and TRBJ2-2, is DTGVSQNPRHKITKRGQNVTFRCDPISEHNRLYWYRQTLGQGPEFLTYFQNEAQLEKSRLLSDRFSAERPKGSFSTLEIQRTEQGDSAMYLCASSRTSGQGGELFFGEGSRLTVL.

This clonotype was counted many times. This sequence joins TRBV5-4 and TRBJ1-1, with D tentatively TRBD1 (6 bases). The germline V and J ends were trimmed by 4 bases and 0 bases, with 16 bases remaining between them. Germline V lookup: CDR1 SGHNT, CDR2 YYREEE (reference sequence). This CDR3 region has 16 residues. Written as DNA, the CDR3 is TGTGCCAGCAGCCGAACGACAGGAACCATGAACACTGAAGCTTTCTTT. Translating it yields CASSRTTGTMNTEAFF.

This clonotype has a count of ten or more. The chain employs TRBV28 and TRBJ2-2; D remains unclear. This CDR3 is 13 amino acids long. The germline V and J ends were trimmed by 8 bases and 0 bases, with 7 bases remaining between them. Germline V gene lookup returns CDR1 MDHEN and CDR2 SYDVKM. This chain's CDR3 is CASLKSNTGELFF. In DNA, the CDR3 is TGTGCCAGCCTAAAGTCGAACACCGGGGAGCTGTTTTTT.

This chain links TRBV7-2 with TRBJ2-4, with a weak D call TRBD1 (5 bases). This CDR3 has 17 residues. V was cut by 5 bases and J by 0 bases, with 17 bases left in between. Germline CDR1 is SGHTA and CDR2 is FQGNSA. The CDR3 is CASSQRRDLLAKNIQYF. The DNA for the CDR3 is TGTGCCAGCAGCCAACGCAGGGATTTACTAGCCAAAAACATTCAGTACTTC.

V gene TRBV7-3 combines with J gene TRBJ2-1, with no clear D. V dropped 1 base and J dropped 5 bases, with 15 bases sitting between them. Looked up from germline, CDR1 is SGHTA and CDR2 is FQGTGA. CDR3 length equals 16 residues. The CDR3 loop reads CASSLNLFGRNNEQFF. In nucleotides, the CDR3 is TGTGCCAGCAGCTTAAACCTATTTGGGCGGAACAATGAGCAGTTCTTC.

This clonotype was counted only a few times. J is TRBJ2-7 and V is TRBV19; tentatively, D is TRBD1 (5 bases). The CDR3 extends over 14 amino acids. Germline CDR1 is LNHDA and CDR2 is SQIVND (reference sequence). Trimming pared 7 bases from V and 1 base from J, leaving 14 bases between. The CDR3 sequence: CASKSVDRSYEQYF. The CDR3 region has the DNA TGTGCCAGTAAGTCGGTTGACAGATCCTACGAGCAGTACTTC.

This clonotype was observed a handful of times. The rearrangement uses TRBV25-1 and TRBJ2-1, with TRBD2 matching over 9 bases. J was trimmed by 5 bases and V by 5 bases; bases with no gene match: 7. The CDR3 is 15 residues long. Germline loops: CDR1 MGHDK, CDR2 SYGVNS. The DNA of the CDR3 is TGTGCCAGCAGTTGGTTTGGCGGGGGGGACAATGAGCAGTTCTTC. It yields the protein CASSWFGGGDNEQFF. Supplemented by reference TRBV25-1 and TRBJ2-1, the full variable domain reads EADIYQTPRYLVIGTGKKITLECSQTMGHDKMYWYQQDPGMELHLIHYSYGVNSTEKGDLSSESTVSRIRTEHFPLTLESARPSHTSQYLCASSWFGGGDNEQFFGPGTRLTVL.

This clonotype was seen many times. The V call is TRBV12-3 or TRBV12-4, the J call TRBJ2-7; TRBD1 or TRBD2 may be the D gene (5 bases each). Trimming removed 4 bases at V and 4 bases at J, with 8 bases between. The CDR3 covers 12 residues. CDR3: CASSWGSYEQYF. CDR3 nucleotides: TGTGCCAGCAGTTGGGGGTCGTACGAGCAGTACTTC.

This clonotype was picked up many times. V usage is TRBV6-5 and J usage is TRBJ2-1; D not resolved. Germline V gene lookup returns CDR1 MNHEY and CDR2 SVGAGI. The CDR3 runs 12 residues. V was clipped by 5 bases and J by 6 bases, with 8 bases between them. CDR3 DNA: TGTGCCAGCAGTGCCGGCGGCAATGAGCAGTTCTTC. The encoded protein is CASSAGGNEQFF.

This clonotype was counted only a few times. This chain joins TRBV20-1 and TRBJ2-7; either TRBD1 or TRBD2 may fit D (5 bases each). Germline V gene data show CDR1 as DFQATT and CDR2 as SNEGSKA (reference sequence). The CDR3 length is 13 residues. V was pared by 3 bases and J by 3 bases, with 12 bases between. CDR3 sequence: CSASRDGNYEQYF. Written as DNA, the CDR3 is TGCAGTGCTAGCCGGGACGGCAACTACGAGCAGTACTTC.

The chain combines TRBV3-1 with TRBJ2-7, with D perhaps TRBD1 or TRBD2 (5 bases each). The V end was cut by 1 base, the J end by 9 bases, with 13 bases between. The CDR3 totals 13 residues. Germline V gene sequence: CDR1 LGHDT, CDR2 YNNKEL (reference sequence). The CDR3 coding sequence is TGTGCCAGCAGCCAAGGATCGGGGACGGGGCAGTACGTC. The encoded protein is CASSQGSGTGQYV.

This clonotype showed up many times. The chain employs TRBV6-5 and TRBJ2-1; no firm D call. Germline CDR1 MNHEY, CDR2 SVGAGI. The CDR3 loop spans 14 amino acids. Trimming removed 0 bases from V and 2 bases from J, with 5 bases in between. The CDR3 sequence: CASSYSVTYNEQFF. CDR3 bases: TGTGCCAGCAGTTACTCCGTTACCTACAATGAGCAGTTCTTC.